A selection of T cell receptor beta chains follows, all from one sample in a study of shared clonotypes between healthy human individuals. TCRdb keeps only in-frame clones here, not all; method: immunoSEQ multiplex PCR. The table has about 2 million clones, over 85% seen once. The specimen was naive CD8+ T cells sorted from blood. These receptors were taken from a man between 18 and 29 years old in good health. CDR3s include the opening cysteine and the closing phenylalanine or tryptophan. Each record gives: D gene, clone size, V gene, J gene, CDR3 protein. D genes are given only for firm matches. Size tells how often a clone was seen (once, few, many) or the class of an expanded clone, and some rows leave it out.

d_gene: TRBD2
abundance: -
v_gene: TRBV10-1
j_gene: TRBJ2-7
CDR3aa: CASSELGLDHEQYF

d_gene: -
abundance: -
v_gene: TRBV19
j_gene: TRBJ1-5
CDR3aa: CASSIREFLNQPQHF

d_gene: -
abundance: -
v_gene: TRBV6-5
j_gene: TRBJ2-7
CDR3aa: CASSYSSWDEQYF

d_gene: TRBD2
abundance: -
v_gene: TRBV4-1
j_gene: TRBJ2-3
CDR3aa: CASSQGLAGSTDTQYF

d_gene: -
abundance: -
v_gene: TRBV28
j_gene: TRBJ2-7
CDR3aa: CASDGGYEQYF

d_gene: TRBD1
abundance: -
v_gene: TRBV27
j_gene: TRBJ1-1
CDR3aa: CASRQGLSTEAFF

d_gene: TRBD1
abundance: -
v_gene: TRBV4-3
j_gene: TRBJ1-2
CDR3aa: CASSQDGTAPYGYTF

d_gene: -
abundance: once
v_gene: TRBV5-6
j_gene: TRBJ2-7
CDR3aa: CASSWDQFYEQYF

d_gene: TRBD1
abundance: -
v_gene: TRBV7-2
j_gene: TRBJ1-1
CDR3aa: CASSHQQGLDTEAFF

d_gene: -
abundance: -
v_gene: TRBV4-1
j_gene: TRBJ2-5
CDR3aa: CASSQEVRAETQYF

d_gene: TRBD1
abundance: few
v_gene: TRBV25-1
j_gene: TRBJ1-6
CDR3aa: CASSDGTGEPEGSPLHF

d_gene: -
abundance: -
v_gene: TRBV4-1
j_gene: TRBJ2-2
CDR3aa: CASSQDALELFF

d_gene: TRBD1
abundance: -
v_gene: TRBV6-1
j_gene: TRBJ2-1
CDR3aa: CASSEGDRGVYEQFF

d_gene: TRBD1
abundance: -
v_gene: TRBV27
j_gene: TRBJ1-6
CDR3aa: CASKLGQYNSPLHF

d_gene: -
abundance: -
v_gene: TRBV9
j_gene: TRBJ1-2
CDR3aa: CASSVEHRPGNYGYTF

d_gene: -
abundance: few
v_gene: TRBV9
j_gene: TRBJ1-2
CDR3aa: CASSVDFHGYTF

d_gene: -
abundance: -
v_gene: TRBV4-1
j_gene: TRBJ1-2
CDR3aa: CASSQVVEGPDGYGYTF

d_gene: -
abundance: -
v_gene: TRBV10-3
j_gene: TRBJ1-5
CDR3aa: CAIKGKAQANSNQPQHF

d_gene: TRBD1
abundance: -
v_gene: TRBV6-5
j_gene: TRBJ1-1
CDR3aa: CASSYSTGLSTEAFF

d_gene: -
abundance: -
v_gene: TRBV4-3
j_gene: TRBJ1-1
CDR3aa: CASSRTAGVTEAFF

d_gene: -
abundance: -
v_gene: TRBV7-9
j_gene: TRBJ2-5
CDR3aa: CASSLAGREETQYF

d_gene: -
abundance: -
v_gene: TRBV30
j_gene: TRBJ1-1
CDR3aa: CAWSVPIPEAFF

d_gene: -
abundance: -
v_gene: TRBV4-3
j_gene: TRBJ1-1
CDR3aa: CASSQDLSLILNTEAFF

d_gene: -
abundance: -
v_gene: TRBV29-1
j_gene: TRBJ1-1
CDR3aa: CSVVKDTEAFF

d_gene: -
abundance: -
v_gene: TRBV4-1
j_gene: TRBJ1-1
CDR3aa: CASSQATDTNTEAFF

d_gene: -
abundance: -
v_gene: TRBV7-9
j_gene: TRBJ1-2
CDR3aa: CASSPVVDNYGYTF

d_gene: -
abundance: -
v_gene: TRBV7-3
j_gene: TRBJ2-5
CDR3aa: CASSSTGGQTQYF

d_gene: TRBD1
abundance: -
v_gene: TRBV5-5
j_gene: TRBJ1-1
CDR3aa: CASNDRDRSSEAFF

d_gene: -
abundance: -
v_gene: TRBV13
j_gene: TRBJ1-4
CDR3aa: CASSFGQGGANEKLFF

d_gene: -
abundance: -
v_gene: TRBV4-1
j_gene: TRBJ2-5
CDR3aa: CASSQVNFPKETQYF

d_gene: TRBD2
abundance: -
v_gene: TRBV5-6
j_gene: TRBJ2-3
CDR3aa: CASSLELAGPTDTQYF

d_gene: -
abundance: -
v_gene: TRBV27
j_gene: TRBJ1-4
CDR3aa: CASRSLGPNEKLFF

d_gene: TRBD2
abundance: -
v_gene: TRBV13
j_gene: TRBJ2-1
CDR3aa: CASSLVGEGYNEQFF

d_gene: TRBD1
abundance: -
v_gene: TRBV13
j_gene: TRBJ1-2
CDR3aa: CASSIIGGTGPAGYTF

d_gene: -
abundance: -
v_gene: TRBV28
j_gene: TRBJ1-5
CDR3aa: CASSFSGDSNQPQHF

d_gene: -
abundance: -
v_gene: TRBV6-5
j_gene: TRBJ2-7
CDR3aa: CASSSTVSNEQYF

d_gene: -
abundance: -
v_gene: TRBV5-4
j_gene: TRBJ2-3
CDR3aa: CASSLLGQSRF

d_gene: TRBD2
abundance: once
v_gene: TRBV2
j_gene: TRBJ2-1
CDR3aa: CASSGLGREGAYNEQFF

d_gene: -
abundance: once
v_gene: TRBV27
j_gene: TRBJ2-7
CDR3aa: CASKRTLAALYEQYF

d_gene: TRBD1
abundance: -
v_gene: TRBV4-2
j_gene: TRBJ1-2
CDR3aa: CASSQEAGGDVYGYTF

d_gene: TRBD2
abundance: -
v_gene: TRBV7-9
j_gene: TRBJ2-7
CDR3aa: CASSFSPTSGGHEQYF

d_gene: -
abundance: -
v_gene: TRBV4-3
j_gene: TRBJ1-4
CDR3aa: CASSRTVTNEKLFF

d_gene: TRBD1
abundance: -
v_gene: TRBV7-9
j_gene: TRBJ2-1
CDR3aa: CASSGDRVLYNEQFF

d_gene: -
abundance: -
v_gene: TRBV29-1
j_gene: TRBJ2-7
CDR3aa: CSVEDEGREQYF

d_gene: TRBD1
abundance: once
v_gene: TRBV7-9
j_gene: TRBJ2-3
CDR3aa: CASSLSGTVTDTQYF

d_gene: -
abundance: -
v_gene: TRBV30
j_gene: TRBJ1-1
CDR3aa: CAWSKAQGATEAFF